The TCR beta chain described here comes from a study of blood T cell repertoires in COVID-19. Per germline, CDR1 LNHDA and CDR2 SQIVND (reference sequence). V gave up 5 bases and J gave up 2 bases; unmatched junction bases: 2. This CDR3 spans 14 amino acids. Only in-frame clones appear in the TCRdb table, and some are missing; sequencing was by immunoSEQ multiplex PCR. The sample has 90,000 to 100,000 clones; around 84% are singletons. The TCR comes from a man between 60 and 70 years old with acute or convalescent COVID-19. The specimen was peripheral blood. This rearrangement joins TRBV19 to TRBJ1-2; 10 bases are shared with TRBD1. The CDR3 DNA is TGTGCCAGTAGTGGGACAGGGGTGAACTATGGCTACACCTTC. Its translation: CASSGTGVNYGYTF. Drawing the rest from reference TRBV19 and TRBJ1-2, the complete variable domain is DGGITQSPKYLFRKEGQNVTLSCEQNLNHDAMYWYRQDPGQGLRLIYYSQIVNDFQKGDIAEGYSVSREKKESFPLTVTSAQKNPTAFYLCASSGTGVNYGYTFGSGTRLTVV.